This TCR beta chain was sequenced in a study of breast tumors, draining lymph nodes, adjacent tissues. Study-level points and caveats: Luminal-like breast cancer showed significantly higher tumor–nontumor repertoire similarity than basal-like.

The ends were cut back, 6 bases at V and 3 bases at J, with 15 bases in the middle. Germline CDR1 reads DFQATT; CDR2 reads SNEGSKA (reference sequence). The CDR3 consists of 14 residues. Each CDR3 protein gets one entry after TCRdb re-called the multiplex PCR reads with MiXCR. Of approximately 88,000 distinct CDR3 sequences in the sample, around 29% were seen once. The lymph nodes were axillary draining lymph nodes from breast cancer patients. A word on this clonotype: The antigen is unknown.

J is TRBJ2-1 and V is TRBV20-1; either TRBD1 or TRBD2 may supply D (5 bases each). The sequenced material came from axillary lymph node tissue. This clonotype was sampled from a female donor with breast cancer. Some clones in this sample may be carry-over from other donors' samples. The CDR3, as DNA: TGCAGTGCAGTGGGGGAGTTGGTCTACAATGAGCAGTTCTTC. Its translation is CSAVGELVYNEQFF.